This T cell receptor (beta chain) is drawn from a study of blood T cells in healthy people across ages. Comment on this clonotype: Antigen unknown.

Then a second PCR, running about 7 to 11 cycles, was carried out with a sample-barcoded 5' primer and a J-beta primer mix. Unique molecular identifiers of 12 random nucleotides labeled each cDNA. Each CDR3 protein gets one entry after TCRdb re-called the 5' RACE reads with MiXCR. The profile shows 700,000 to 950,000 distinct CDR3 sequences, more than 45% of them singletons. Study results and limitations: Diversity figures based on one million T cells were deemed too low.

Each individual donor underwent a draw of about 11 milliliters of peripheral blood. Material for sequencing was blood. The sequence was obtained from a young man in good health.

The DNA of the CDR3 is TGTGCCACTAAGGAGGGGGGGATGAGGGTCGAGCAGTACTTC. Encoded protein: CATKEGGMRVEQYF. The rearrangement joins TRBV28 to TRBJ2-5, with D possibly matching TRBD2 (7 bases). The J call may be faulty, since TRBJ2-7 better matches the DNA end. The CDR3 spans 14 residues. Germline-derived CDR1 and CDR2 are MDHEN and SYDVKM.